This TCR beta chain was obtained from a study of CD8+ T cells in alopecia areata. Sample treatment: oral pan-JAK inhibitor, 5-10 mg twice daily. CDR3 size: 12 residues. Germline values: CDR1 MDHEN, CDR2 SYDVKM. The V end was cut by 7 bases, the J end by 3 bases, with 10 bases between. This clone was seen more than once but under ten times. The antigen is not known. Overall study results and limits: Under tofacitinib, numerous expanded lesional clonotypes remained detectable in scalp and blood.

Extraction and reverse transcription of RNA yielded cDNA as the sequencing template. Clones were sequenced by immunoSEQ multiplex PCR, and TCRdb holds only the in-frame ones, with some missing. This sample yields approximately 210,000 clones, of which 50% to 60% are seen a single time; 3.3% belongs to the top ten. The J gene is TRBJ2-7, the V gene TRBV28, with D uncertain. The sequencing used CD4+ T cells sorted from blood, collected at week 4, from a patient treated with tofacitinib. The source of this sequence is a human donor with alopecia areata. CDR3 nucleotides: TGTGCCAGCAACCCCGGACGCTACGAGCAGTACTTC. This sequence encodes CASNPGRYEQYF.